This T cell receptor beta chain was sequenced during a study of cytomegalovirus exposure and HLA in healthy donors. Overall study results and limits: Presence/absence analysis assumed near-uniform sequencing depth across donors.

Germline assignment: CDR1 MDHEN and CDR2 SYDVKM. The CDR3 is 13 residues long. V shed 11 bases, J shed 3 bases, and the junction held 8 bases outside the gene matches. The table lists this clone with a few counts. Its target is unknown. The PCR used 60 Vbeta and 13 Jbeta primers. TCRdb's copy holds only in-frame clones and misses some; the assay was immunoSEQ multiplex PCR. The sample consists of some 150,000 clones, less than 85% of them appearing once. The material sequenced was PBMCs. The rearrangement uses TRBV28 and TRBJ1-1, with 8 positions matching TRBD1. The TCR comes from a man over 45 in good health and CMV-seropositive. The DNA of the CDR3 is TGTGCCTCGGACAGGGATCAGGACACTGAAGCTTTCTTT. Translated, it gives CASDRDQDTEAFF.